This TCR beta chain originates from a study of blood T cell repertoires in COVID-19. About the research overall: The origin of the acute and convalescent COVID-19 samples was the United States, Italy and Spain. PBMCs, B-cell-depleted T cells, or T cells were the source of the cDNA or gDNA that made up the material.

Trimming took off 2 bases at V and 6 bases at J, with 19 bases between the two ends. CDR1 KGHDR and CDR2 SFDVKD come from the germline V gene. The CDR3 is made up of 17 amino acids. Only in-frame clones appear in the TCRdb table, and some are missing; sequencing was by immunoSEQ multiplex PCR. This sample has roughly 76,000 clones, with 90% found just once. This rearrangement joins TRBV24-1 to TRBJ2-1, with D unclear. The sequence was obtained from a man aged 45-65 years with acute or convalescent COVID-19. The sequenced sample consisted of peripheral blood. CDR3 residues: CATSDSRGFGFSNEQFF. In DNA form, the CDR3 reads TGTGCCACCAGTGATTCGCGAGGTTTTGGGTTTTCCAATGAGCAGTTCTTC.